This T cell receptor beta chain comes out of a study of CD8 T cells in Susac syndrome. As regards this clonotype: Its antigen is not identified.

Findings and limits, study-wide: The study's TCR sequencing and HLA analysis drew on a certain number of individuals. That number was acknowledged as relatively small.

Random-hexamer reverse transcription was applied to about 0.45 to 1 ug RNA. Across 54 Vbeta and 13 Jbeta, TCR beta CDR3 was amplified with immunoSEQ multiplex PCR. TCRdb re-called the immunoSEQ multiplex PCR reads through MiXCR, storing one row per CDR3 protein. This table has 150,000 or so distinct CDR3 sequences, about 94% appearing once. The sequenced material came from CD8+ T cells from PBMCs. The sequence was collected from a human donor with multiple sclerosis.

The CDR3 DNA reads TGTGCCAGCAGCGTAGATGCCGGGGAGCTGTTTTTT. It specifies CASSVDAGELFF. This sequence joins TRBV9 and TRBJ2-2; no firm D call. The CDR3 runs to 12 residues. The V end was cut by 0 bases, the J end by 6 bases, with 3 bases between. Per the germline V gene, CDR1 is SGDLS and CDR2 is YYNGEE.